These T cell receptor beta chains were read from a single sample in a study of blood T cell repertoires in COVID-19. The method was immunoSEQ multiplex PCR; TCRdb's version includes in-frame clones alone and lacks a portion of them. Counted here are approximately 200,000 clones, 65% to 90% occurring once; the ten biggest clones make up roughly 7%. The sequencing input was peripheral blood. The source is a woman aged 45-65 years with acute or convalescent COVID-19. Both conserved end residues are part of each CDR3. The D gene is left open where the match is weak. Some rows have no size entry. The others give once, few or many, or a class for an expanded clone.

V gene: TRBV6-5; clone size: few; D gene: TRBD2; J gene: TRBJ2-1; CDR3 protein: CASSRTGGGEQFF; CDR3 DNA: TGTGCCAGCAGCCGCACGGGGGGGGGTGAGCAGTTCTTC
V gene: TRBV4-1; clone size: NA; D gene: NA; J gene: TRBJ1-3; CDR3 protein: CASSQEQVTSGNTIYF; CDR3 DNA: TGCGCCAGCAGCCAAGAACAGGTCACTTCTGGAAACACCATATATTTT
V gene: TRBV30; clone size: NA; D gene: TRBD1; J gene: TRBJ1-1; CDR3 protein: CAWVRQGATEAFF; CDR3 DNA: TGTGCCTGGGTGCGACAGGGTGCCACTGAAGCTTTCTTT
V gene: TRBV19; clone size: NA; D gene: NA; J gene: TRBJ2-7; CDR3 protein: CASGTRGDEQYF; CDR3 DNA: TGTGCCAGTGGTACCAGGGGGGACGAGCAGTACTTC
V gene: TRBV29-1; clone size: NA; D gene: NA; J gene: TRBJ2-1; CDR3 protein: CSVDSYNEQFF; CDR3 DNA: TGCAGCGTGGACAGTTACAATGAGCAGTTCTTC
V gene: TRBV28; clone size: NA; D gene: NA; J gene: TRBJ2-2; CDR3 protein: CAVRGNTGELFF; CDR3 DNA: TGTGCCGTCCGGGGAAACACCGGGGAGCTGTTTTTT
V gene: TRBV5-1; clone size: few; D gene: TRBD1; J gene: TRBJ2-7; CDR3 protein: CASSLDRGRYEQYF; CDR3 DNA: TGCGCCAGCAGCCTGGACAGGGGGCGCTACGAGCAGTACTTC
V gene: TRBV4-1; clone size: once; D gene: TRBD2; J gene: TRBJ2-7; CDR3 protein: CASSQPASGRFYEQYF; CDR3 DNA: TGCGCCAGCAGCCAGCCGGCCAGCGGGAGGTTCTACGAGCAGTACTTC
V gene: TRBV2; clone size: NA; D gene: NA; J gene: TRBJ1-2; CDR3 protein: CASSDTANYGYTF; CDR3 DNA: TGTGCCAGCAGTGATACAGCTAACTATGGCTACACCTTC
V gene: TRBV27; clone size: NA; D gene: TRBD1; J gene: TRBJ2-1; CDR3 protein: CASSPTGNEQFF; CDR3 DNA: TGTGCCAGCAGCCCGACAGGGAATGAGCAGTTCTTC
V gene: TRBV6-1; clone size: NA; D gene: TRBD1; J gene: TRBJ2-7; CDR3 protein: CASSGTAYEQYF; CDR3 DNA: TGTGCCAGCTCCGGGACAGCCTACGAGCAGTACTTC
V gene: TRBV3-1/TRBV3-2; clone size: NA; D gene: TRBD1; J gene: TRBJ1-2; CDR3 protein: CASSQGGQEGGYTF; CDR3 DNA: TGTGCCAGCAGCCAAGGCGGACAGGAGGGTGGCTACACCTTC
V gene: TRBV27; clone size: NA; D gene: TRBD2; J gene: TRBJ2-3; CDR3 protein: CASSLDLGGRGGPQYF; CDR3 DNA: TGTGCCAGCAGTTTAGACTTAGGCGGACGGGGGGGGCCGCAGTATTTT
V gene: TRBV7-9; clone size: NA; D gene: NA; J gene: TRBJ2-3; CDR3 protein: CASSLGLVKGADTQYF; CDR3 DNA: TGTGCCAGCAGCTTAGGGCTAGTTAAAGGGGCAGATACGCAGTATTTT
V gene: TRBV11-1; clone size: NA; D gene: TRBD1; J gene: TRBJ1-2; CDR3 protein: CASSFNRGDYGYTF; CDR3 DNA: TGTGCCAGCAGCTTTAACAGGGGTGACTATGGCTACACCTTC
V gene: TRBV7-3; clone size: few; D gene: TRBD2; J gene: TRBJ2-1; CDR3 protein: CASSLKLAGAYNEQFF; CDR3 DNA: TGTGCCAGCAGCCTCAAGCTGGCGGGGGCCTACAATGAGCAGTTCTTC
V gene: TRBV18; clone size: once; D gene: NA; J gene: TRBJ2-2; CDR3 protein: CASSPRRDSSGELFF; CDR3 DNA: TGTGCCAGCTCACCACGCAGGGATAGTTCCGGGGAGCTGTTTTTT
V gene: TRBV28; clone size: NA; D gene: TRBD1; J gene: TRBJ1-1; CDR3 protein: CASSSGQGNTEAFF; CDR3 DNA: TGTGCCAGCAGTTCGGGACAGGGGAACACTGAAGCTTTCTTT
V gene: TRBV28; clone size: few; D gene: TRBD2; J gene: TRBJ2-7; CDR3 protein: CASRRGLAGSYEQYF; CDR3 DNA: TGTGCCAGCAGGCGCGGACTAGCGGGTTCCTACGAGCAGTACTTC
V gene: TRBV28; clone size: NA; D gene: NA; J gene: TRBJ2-7; CDR3 protein: CASRKAGNSYEQYF; CDR3 DNA: TGTGCCAGCCGAAAGGCGGGTAATTCCTACGAGCAGTACTTC